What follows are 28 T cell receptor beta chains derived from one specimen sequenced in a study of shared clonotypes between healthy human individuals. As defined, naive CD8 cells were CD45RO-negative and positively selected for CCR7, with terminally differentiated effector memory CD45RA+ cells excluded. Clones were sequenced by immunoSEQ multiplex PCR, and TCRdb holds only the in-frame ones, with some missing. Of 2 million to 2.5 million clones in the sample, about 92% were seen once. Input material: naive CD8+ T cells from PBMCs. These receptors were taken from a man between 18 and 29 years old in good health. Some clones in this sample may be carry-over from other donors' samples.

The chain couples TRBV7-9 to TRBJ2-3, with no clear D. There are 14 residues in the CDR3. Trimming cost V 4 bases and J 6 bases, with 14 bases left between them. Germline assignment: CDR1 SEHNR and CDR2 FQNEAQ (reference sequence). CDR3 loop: CASSSTGTGDTQYF. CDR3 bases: TGTGCCAGCAGCTCGACTGGAACTGGGGATACGCAGTATTTT.

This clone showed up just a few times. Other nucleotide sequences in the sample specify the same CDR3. The CDR3 here is CASSQDRGTGELFF. The CDR3 nucleotides are TGCGCCAGCAGCCAAGATCGAGGGACCGGGGAGCTGTTTTTT. The rearrangement uses TRBV4-1 and TRBJ2-2, with D perhaps TRBD2 (5 bases). This CDR3 has 14 amino acids. V lost 0 bases to trimming and J lost 5 bases, with 7 bases between them. The germline gives CDR1 MGHRA, CDR2 YSYEKL.

The CDR3 DNA sequence: TGTGCCAGCAGTCCCCTAGCGGGAGCCGGATACAATGAGCAGTTCTTC. Translated, it gives CASSPLAGAGYNEQFF. V and J are TRBV28 and TRBJ2-1, with 10 positions matching TRBD2. Looked up from germline, CDR1 is MDHEN and CDR2 is SYDVKM. This CDR3 contains 16 residues. V gave up 5 bases and J gave up 4 bases; unmatched junction bases: 8.

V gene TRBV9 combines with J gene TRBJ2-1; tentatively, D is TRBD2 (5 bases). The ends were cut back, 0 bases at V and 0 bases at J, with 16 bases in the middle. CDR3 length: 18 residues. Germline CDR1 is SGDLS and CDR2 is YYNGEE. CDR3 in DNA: TGTGCCAGCAGCGTAGGTCCTTCTAGCCGTAGCTCCTACAATGAGCAGTTCTTC. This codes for CASSVGPSSRSSYNEQFF.

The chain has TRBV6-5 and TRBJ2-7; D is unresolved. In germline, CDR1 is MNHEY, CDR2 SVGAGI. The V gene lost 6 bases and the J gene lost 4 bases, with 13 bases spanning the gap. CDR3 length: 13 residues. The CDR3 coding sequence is TGTGCCAGCAGCTTGACCCGCGAATACGAGCAGTACTTC. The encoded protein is CASSLTREYEQYF.

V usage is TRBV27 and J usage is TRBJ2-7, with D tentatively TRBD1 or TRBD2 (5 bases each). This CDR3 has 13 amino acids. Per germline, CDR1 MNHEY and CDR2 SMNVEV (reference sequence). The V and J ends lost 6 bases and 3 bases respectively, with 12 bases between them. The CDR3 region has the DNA TGTGCCAGCAGCGCCATTGGGGGCTACGAGCAGTACTTC. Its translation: CASSAIGGYEQYF.

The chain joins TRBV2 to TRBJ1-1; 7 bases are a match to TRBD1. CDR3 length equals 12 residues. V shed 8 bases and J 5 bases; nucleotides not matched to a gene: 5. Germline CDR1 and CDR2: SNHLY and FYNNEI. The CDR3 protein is CASPQGGTEAFF. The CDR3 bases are TGTGCCAGCCCCCAGGGGGGGACTGAAGCTTTCTTT. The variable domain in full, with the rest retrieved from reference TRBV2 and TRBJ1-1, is EPEVTQTPSHQVTQMGQEVILRCVPISNHLYFYWYRQILGQKVEFLVSFYNNEISEKSEIFDDQFSVERPDGSNFTLKIRSTKLEDSAMYFCASPQGGTEAFFGQGTRLTVV.

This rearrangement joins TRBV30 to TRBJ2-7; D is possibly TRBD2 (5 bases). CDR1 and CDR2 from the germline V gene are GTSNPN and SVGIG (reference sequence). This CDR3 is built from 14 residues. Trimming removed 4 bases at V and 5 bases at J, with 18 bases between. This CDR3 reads CAWNLGRRVDEQYF. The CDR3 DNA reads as TGTGCCTGGAACCTCGGACGGCGGGTCGACGAGCAGTACTTC.

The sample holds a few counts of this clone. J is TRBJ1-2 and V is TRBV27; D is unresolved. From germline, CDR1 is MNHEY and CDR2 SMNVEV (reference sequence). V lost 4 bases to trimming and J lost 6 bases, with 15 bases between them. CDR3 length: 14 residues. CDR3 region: CASSSDTLLDGYTF. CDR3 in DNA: TGTGCCAGCAGTTCCGACACACTTTTGGATGGCTACACCTTC.

The CDR3 protein is CASSPAASPGDTQYF. As DNA, the CDR3 is TGTGCCAGCAGTCCCGCTGCGAGCCCTGGGGATACGCAGTATTTT. The chain combines TRBV27 with TRBJ2-3; D gene unclear. Germline V gene lookup returns CDR1 MNHEY and CDR2 SMNVEV (reference sequence). The ends were cut back, 5 bases at V and 6 bases at J, with 18 bases in the middle. The CDR3 contains 15 residues.

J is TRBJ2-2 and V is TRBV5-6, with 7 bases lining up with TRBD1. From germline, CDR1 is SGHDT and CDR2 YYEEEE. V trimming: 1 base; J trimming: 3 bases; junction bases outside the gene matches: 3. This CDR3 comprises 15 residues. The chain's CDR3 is CASSLRGGYTGELFF. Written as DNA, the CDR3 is TGTGCCAGCAGCTTGAGAGGGGGCTACACCGGGGAGCTGTTTTTT.

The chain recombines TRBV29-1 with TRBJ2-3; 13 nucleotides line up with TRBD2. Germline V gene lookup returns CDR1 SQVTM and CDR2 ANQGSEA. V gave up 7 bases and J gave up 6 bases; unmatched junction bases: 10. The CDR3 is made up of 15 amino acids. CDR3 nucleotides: TGCAGCGCAAAAAGGACTAGCGGGAGACTCGATACGCAGTATTTT. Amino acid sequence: CSAKRTSGRLDTQYF.

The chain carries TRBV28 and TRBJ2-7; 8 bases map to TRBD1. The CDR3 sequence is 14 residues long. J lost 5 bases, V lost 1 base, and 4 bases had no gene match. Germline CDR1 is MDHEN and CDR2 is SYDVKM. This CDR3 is CASSLLGRGHEQYF. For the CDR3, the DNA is TGTGCCAGCAGTTTATTGGGCAGGGGGCACGAGCAGTACTTC.

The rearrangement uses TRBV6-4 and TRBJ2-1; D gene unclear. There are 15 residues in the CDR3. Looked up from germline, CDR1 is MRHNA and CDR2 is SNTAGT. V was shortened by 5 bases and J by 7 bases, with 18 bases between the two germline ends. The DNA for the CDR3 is TGTGCCAGCAGTCCCGATACGAATAACGGGAATGAGCAGTTCTTC. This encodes CASSPDTNNGNEQFF.

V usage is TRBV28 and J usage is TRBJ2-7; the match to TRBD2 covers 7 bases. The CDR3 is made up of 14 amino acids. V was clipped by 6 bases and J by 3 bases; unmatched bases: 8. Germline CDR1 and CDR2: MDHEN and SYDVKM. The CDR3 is CASRDLADFYEQYF. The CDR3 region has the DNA TGTGCCAGCAGGGACCTAGCGGACTTCTACGAGCAGTACTTC.

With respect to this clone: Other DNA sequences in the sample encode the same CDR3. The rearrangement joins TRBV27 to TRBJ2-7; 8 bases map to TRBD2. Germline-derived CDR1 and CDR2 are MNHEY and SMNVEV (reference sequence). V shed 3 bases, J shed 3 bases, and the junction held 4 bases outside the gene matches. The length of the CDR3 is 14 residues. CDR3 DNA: TGTGCCAGCAGTTTTGCGGGGGGCGGCTACGAGCAGTACTTC. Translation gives CASSFAGGGYEQYF.

The DNA of the CDR3 is TGTGCCAGCAGCGGGACAGGGAGTTTCTACGAGCAGTACTTC. Amino acids: CASSGTGSFYEQYF. This chain uses TRBV7-3 with TRBJ2-7; 9 bases match TRBD1. The V segment lost 5 bases and the J segment 3 bases; nucleotides outside the gene matches: 5. This CDR3 is built from 14 residues. Germline values: CDR1 SGHTA, CDR2 FQGTGA.

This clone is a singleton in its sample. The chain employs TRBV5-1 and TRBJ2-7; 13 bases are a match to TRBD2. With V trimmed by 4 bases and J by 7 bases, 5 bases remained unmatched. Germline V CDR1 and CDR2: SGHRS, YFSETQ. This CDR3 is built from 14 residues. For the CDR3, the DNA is TGCGCCAGCAGCCCTGGACTAGCGGGAGTTGAGCAGTACTTC. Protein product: CASSPGLAGVEQYF.

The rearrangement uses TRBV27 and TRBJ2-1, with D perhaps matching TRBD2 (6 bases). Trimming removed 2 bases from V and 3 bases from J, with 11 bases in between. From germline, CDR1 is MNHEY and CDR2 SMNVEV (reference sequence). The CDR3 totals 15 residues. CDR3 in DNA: TGTGCCAGCAGTTTAGGCGGGGATTACTACAATGAGCAGTTCTTC. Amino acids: CASSLGGDYYNEQFF.

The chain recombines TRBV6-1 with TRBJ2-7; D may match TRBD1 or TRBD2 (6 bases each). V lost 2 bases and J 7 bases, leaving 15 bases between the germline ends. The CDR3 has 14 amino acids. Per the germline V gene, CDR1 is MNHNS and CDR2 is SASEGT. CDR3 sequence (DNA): TGTGCCAGCAGTGAACGGGGGCAATCGGCTGAGCAGTACTTC. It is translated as CASSERGQSAEQYF.

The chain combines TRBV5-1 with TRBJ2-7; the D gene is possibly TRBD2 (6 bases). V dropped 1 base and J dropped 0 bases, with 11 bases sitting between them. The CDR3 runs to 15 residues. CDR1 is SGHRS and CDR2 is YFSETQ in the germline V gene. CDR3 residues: CASSLSSSDSYEQYF. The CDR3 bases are TGCGCCAGCAGCTTGTCCTCTAGCGACTCCTACGAGCAGTACTTC. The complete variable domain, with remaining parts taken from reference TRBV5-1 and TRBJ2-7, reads KAGVTQTPRYLIKTRGQQVTLSCSPISGHRSVSWYQQTPGQGLQFLFEYFSETQRNKGNFPGRFSGRQFSNSRSEMNVSTLELGDSALYLCASSLSSSDSYEQYFGPGTRLTVT.

CDR3 nucleotide sequence: TGTGCCAGCAGCGCTTACCCCGGGGGCGTAGTCGGGGACGAGCAGTACTTC. Its translation is CASSAYPGGVVGDEQYF. The rearrangement uses TRBV9 and TRBJ2-7, with D tentatively TRBD1 or TRBD2 (6 bases each). The CDR3 has 17 amino acids. The germline V gene encodes CDR1 SGDLS and CDR2 YYNGEE. V shed 3 bases and J shed 5 bases, with 24 bases lying between them.

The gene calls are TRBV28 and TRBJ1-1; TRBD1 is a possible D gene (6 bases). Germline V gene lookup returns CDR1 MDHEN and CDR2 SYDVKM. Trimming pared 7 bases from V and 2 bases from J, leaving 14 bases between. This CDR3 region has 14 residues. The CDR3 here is CASTLRGANTEAFF. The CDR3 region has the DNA TGTGCCAGCACCCTTCGGGGGGCCAACACTGAAGCTTTCTTT.

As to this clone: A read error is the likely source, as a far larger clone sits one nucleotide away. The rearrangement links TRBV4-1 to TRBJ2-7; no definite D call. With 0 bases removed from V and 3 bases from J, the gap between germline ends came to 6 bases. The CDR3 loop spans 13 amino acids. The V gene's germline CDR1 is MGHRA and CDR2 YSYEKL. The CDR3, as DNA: TGCGCCAGCAGCCAAGAACTTGGCTACGAGCAGTACTTC. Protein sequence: CASSQELGYEQYF.

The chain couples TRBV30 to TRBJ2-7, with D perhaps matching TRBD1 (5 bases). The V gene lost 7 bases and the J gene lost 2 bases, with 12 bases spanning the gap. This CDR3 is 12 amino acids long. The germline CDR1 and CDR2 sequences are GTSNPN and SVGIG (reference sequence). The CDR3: CALYQTAYEQYF. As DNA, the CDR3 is TGTGCCTTATACCAGACAGCCTACGAGCAGTACTTC. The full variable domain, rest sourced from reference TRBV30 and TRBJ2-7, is SQTIHQWPATLVQPVGSPLSLECTVEGTSNPNLYWYRQAAGRGLQLLFYSVGIGQISSEVPQNLSASRPQDRQFILSSKKLLLSDSGFYLCALYQTAYEQYFGPGTRLTVT.

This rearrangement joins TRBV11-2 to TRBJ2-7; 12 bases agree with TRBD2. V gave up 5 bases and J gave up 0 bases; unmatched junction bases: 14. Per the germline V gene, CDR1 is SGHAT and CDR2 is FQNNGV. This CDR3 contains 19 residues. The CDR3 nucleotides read TGTGCCAGCAGCCCTCGGTGGACTAGCGGGAATTCCTTCTCCTACGAGCAGTACTTC. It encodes CASSPRWTSGNSFSYEQYF.

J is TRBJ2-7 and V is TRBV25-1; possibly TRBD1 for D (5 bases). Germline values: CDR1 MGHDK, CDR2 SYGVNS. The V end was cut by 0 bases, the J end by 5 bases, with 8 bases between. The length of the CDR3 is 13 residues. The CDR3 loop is CASSEYARDEQYF. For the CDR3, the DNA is TGTGCCAGCAGTGAATACGCCAGGGACGAGCAGTACTTC.

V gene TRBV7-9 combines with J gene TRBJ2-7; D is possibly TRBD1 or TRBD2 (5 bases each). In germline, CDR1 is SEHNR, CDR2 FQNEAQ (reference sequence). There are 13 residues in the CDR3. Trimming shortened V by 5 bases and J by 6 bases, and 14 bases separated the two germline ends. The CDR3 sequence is CASSTGTPVEQYF. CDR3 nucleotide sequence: TGTGCCAGCAGCACCGGGACCCCGGTCGAGCAGTACTTC.